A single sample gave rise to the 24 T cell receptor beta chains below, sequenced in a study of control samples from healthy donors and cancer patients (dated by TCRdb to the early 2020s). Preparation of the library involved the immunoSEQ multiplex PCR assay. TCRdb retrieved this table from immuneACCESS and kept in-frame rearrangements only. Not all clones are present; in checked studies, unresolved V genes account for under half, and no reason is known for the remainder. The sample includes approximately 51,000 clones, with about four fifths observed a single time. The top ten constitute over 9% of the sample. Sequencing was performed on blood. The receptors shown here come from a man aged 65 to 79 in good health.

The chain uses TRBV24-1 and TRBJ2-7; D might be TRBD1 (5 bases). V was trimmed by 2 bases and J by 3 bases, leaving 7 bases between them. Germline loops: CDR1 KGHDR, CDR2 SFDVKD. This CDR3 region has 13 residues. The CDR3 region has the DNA TGTGCCACCAGTGATTGGACAAGCTACGAGCAGTACTTC. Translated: CATSDWTSYEQYF.

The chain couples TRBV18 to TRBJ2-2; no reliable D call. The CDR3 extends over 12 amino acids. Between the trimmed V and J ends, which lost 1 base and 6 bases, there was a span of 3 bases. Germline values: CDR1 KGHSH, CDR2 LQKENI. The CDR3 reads CASSPRSGELFF. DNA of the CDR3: TGTGCCAGCTCACCACGGTCCGGGGAGCTGTTTTTT. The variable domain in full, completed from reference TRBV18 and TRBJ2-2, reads NAGVMQNPRHLVRRRGQEARLRCSPMKGHSHVYWYRQLPEEGLKFMVYLQKENIIDESGMPKERFSAEFPKEGPSILRIQQVVRGDSAAYFCASSPRSGELFFGEGSRLTVL.

The CDR3 region is CASREAANEKLFF. As DNA, the CDR3 is TGTGCCAGCAGAGAGGCAGCAAATGAAAAACTGTTTTTT. The chain combines TRBV28 with TRBJ1-4; D is unclear. V lost 6 bases to trimming and J lost 5 bases, with 10 bases between them. From germline, CDR1 is MDHEN and CDR2 SYDVKM. The CDR3 has 13 residues.

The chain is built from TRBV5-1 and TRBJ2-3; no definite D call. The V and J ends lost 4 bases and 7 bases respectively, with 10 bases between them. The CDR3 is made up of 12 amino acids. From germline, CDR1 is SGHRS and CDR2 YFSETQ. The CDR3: CASSQDRNTQYF. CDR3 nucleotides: TGCGCCAGCAGCCAGGACCGGAATACGCAGTATTTT.

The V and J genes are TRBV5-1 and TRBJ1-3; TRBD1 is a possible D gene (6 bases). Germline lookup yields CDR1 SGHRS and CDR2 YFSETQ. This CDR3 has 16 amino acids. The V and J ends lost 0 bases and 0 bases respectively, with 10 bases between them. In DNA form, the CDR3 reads TGCGCCAGCAGCTTGGGGACAGCGAGCTCTGGAAACACCATATATTTT. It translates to CASSLGTASSGNTIYF.

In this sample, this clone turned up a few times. CDR3 DNA sequence: TGTGCCAGCAGTTTTTTCGGGACAGGGAACACTGAAGCTTTCTTT. This encodes CASSFFGTGNTEAFF. The chain has TRBV5-6 and TRBJ1-1; 8 bases line up with TRBD1. The CDR3 extends over 15 amino acids. CDR1 is SGHDT, CDR2 YYEEEE, per germline. J was trimmed by 1 base and V by 5 bases; bases with no gene match: 7.

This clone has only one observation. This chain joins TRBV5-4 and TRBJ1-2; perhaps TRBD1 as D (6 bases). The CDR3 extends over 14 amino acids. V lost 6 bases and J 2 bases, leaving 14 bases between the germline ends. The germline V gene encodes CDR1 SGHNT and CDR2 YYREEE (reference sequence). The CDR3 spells CASTPRGRNYGYTF. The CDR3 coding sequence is TGTGCCAGCACCCCCCGGGGGCGGAACTATGGCTACACCTTC.

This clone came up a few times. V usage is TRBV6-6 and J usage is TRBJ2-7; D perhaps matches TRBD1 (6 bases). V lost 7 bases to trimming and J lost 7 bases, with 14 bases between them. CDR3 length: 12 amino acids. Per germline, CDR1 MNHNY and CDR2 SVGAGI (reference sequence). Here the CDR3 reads CASTLRQGEQYF. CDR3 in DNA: TGTGCCAGCACCCTACGGCAGGGGGAGCAGTACTTC.

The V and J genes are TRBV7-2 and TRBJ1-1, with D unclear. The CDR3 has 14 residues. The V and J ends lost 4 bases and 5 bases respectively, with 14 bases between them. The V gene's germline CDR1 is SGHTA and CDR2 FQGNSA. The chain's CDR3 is CASSSYEMGTEAFF. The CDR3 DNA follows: TGTGCCAGCAGCTCGTACGAAATGGGGACTGAAGCTTTCTTT.

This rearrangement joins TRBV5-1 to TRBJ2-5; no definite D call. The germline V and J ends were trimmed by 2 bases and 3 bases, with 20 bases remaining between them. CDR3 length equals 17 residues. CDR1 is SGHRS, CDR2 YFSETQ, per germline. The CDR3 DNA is TGCGCCAGCAGCTTCGCTCTACCAACTACAAATAAAGAGACCCAGTACTTC. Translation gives CASSFALPTTNKETQYF.

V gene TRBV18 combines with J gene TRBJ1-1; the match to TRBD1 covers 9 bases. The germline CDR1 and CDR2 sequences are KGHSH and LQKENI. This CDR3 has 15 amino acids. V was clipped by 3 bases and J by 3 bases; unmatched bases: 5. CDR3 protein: CASSPQTGGDTEAFF. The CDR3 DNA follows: TGTGCCAGCTCACCGCAGACAGGGGGGGACACTGAAGCTTTCTTT. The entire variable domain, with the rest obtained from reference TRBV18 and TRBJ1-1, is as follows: NAGVMQNPRHLVRRRGQEARLRCSPMKGHSHVYWYRQLPEEGLKFMVYLQKENIIDESGMPKERFSAEFPKEGPSILRIQQVVRGDSAAYFCASSPQTGGDTEAFFGQGTRLTVV.

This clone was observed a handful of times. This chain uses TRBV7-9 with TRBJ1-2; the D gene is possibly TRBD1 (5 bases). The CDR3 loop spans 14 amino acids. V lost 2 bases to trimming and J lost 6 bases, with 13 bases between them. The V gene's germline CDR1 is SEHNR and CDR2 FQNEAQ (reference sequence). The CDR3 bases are TGTGCCAGCAGCTTAATGCAGGGCCGTGATGGCTACACCTTC. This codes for CASSLMQGRDGYTF.

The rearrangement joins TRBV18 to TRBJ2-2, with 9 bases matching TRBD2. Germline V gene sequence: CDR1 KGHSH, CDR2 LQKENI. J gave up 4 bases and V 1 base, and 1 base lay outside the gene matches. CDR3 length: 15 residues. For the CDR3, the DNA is TGTGCCAGCTCACCACGACTAGCGGCCACCGGGGAGCTGTTTTTT. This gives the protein CASSPRLAATGELFF.

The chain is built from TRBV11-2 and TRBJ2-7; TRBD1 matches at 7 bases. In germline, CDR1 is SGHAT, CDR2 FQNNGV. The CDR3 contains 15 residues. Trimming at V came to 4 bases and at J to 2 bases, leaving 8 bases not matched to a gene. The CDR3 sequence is CASSSYRGMAYEQYF. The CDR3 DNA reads TGTGCCAGCAGCTCCTACAGGGGAATGGCCTACGAGCAGTACTTC.

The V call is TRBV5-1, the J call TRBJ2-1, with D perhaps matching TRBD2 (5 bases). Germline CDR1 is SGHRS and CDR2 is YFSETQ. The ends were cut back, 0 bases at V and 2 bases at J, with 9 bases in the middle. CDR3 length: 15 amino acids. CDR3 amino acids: CASSLGSGPYNEQFF. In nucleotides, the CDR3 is TGCGCCAGCAGCTTGGGGAGCGGCCCCTACAATGAGCAGTTCTTC.

The CDR3 region is CASSRGGKDNEQFF. The DNA for the CDR3 is TGCGCCAGCAGCAGGGGTGGTAAGGACAATGAGCAGTTCTTC. The chain uses TRBV5-1 and TRBJ2-1; D is possibly TRBD1 (5 bases). The V end lost 4 bases, the J end lost 5 bases, and 13 bases lay between the germline ends. The CDR3 runs to 14 residues. Germline assignment: CDR1 SGHRS and CDR2 YFSETQ.

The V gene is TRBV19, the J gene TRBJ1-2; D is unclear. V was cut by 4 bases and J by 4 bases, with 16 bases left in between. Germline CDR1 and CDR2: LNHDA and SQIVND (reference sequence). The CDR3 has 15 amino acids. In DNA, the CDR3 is TGTGCCAGTAGTAGGGAGGTCTCGCCCCTCTATGGCTACACCTTC. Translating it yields CASSREVSPLYGYTF.

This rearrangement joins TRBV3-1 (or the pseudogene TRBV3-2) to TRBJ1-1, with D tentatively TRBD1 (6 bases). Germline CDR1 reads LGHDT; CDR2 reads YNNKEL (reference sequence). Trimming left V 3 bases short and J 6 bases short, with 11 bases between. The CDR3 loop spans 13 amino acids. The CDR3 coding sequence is TGTGCCAGCAGCCACAGGGGTCTCGCTGAAGCTTTCTTT. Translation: CASSHRGLAEAFF.

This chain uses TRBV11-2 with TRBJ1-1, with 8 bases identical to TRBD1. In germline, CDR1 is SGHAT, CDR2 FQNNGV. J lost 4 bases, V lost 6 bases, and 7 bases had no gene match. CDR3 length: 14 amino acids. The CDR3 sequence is CASSPGQGSTEAFF. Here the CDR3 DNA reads TGTGCCAGCAGTCCCGGACAGGGTAGCACTGAAGCTTTCTTT.

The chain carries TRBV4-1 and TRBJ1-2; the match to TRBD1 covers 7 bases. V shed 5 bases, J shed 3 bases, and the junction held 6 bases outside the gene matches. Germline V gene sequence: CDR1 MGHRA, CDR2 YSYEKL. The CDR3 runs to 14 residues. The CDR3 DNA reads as TGCGCCAGCAGCGAACTTAGGGGGCACTATGGCTACACCTTC. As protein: CASSELRGHYGYTF.

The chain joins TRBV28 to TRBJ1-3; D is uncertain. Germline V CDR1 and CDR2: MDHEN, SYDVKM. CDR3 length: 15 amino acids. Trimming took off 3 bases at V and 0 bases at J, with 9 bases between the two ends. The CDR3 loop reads CASSFRGASGNTIYF. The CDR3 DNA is TGTGCCAGCAGTTTTCGGGGTGCCTCTGGAAACACCATATATTTT.

The CDR3 is CASIPSWLGAGGGNEQFF. For the CDR3, the DNA is TGTGCCAGCATACCGTCCTGGTTGGGAGCGGGAGGCGGGAATGAGCAGTTCTTC. The chain carries TRBV28 and TRBJ2-1, with TRBD2 matching over 9 bases. V lost 7 bases, J lost 7 bases, and 20 bases stayed unmatched. Germline V gene lookup returns CDR1 MDHEN and CDR2 SYDVKM. The length of the CDR3 is 18 residues.

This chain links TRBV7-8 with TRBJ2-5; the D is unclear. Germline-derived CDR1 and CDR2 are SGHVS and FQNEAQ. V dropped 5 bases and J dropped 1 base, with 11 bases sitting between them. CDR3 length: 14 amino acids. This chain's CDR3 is CASSRGRVQETQYF. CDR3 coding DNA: TGTGCCAGCAGCCGAGGAAGGGTCCAAGAGACCCAGTACTTC.

The CDR3 nucleotides read TGTGCCAGCAGCGTGGGGGGGGCGAGGGAGGAGACCCAGTACTTC. Its translation is CASSVGGAREETQYF. This chain uses TRBV9 with TRBJ2-5; possibly TRBD2 for D (7 bases). Germline V gene sequence: CDR1 SGDLS, CDR2 YYNGEE. The CDR3 has 15 amino acids. The germline V and J ends were trimmed by 2 bases and 5 bases, with 16 bases remaining between them.